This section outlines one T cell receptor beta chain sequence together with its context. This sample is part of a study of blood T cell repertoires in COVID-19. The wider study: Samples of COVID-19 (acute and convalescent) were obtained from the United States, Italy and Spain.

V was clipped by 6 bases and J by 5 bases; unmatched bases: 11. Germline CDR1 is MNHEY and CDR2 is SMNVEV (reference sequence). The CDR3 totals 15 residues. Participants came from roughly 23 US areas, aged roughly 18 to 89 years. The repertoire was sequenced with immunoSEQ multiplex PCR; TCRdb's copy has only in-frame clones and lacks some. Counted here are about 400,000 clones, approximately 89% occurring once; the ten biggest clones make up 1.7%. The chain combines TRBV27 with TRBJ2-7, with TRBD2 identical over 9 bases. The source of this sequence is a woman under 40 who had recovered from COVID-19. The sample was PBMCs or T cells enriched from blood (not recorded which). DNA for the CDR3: TGTGCCAGCAGCCATGACCCGGGACTAGCTGACGAGCAGTACTTC. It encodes CASSHDPGLADEQYF.